The clone carrying this T cell receptor beta chain was counted a single time. Trimming shortened V by 6 bases and J by 3 bases, and 14 bases separated the two germline ends. The CDR3 loop spans 14 amino acids. The germline gives CDR1 MNHEY, CDR2 SVGAGI. Original handling: Reference gene primers were amplified, and this amplification served to estimate nucleated cell counts. Profiled with immunoSEQ multiplex PCR; TCRdb holds only in-frame clones, not every one. V and J calls plus clone size are reproduced from that table; the DNA served to infer D and trimming. Of under 300,000 clones in the sample, 80% to 90% were seen once. This sample was included in a study of blood T cell repertoires in COVID-19.

The sample consisted of PBMCs or T cells enriched from blood (not recorded which). This clonotype originated in a woman aged 18 to 35 who had recovered from COVID-19. The chain recombines TRBV6-5 with TRBJ1-2; D remains ambiguous. The chain's CDR3 is CASSNRGAYYGYTF. CDR3 DNA: TGTGCCAGCAGCAACCGCGGCGCCTACTATGGCTACACCTTC.